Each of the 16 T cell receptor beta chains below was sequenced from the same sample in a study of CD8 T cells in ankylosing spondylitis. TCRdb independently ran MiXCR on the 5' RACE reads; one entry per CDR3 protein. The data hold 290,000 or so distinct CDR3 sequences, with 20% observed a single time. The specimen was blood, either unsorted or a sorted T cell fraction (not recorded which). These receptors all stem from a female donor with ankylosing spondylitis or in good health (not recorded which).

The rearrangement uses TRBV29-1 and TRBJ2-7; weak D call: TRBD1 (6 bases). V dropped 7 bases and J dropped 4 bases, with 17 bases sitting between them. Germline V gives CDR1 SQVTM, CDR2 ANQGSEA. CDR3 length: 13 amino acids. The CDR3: CSARIGGMYEQYF. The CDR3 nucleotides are TGCAGCGCGCGGATTGGGGGCATGTACGAGCAGTACTTC.

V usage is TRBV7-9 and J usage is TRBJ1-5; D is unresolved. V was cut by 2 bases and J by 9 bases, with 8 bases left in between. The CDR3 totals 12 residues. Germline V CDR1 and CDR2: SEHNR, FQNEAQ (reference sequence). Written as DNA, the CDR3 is TGTGCCAGCAGCTTACCTGAAGGGCCCCAGCATTTT. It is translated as CASSLPEGPQHF. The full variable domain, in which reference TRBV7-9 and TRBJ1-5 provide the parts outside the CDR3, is DTGVSQNPRHKITKRGQNVTFRCDPISEHNRLYWYRQTLGQGPEFLTYFQNEAQLEKSRLLSDRFSAERPKGSFSTLEIQRTEQGDSAMYLCASSLPEGPQHFGDGTRLSIL.

The CDR3 DNA reads as TGTGCCAGCAGTCTCCAAGCGGGCCTAACCTACGAGCAGTACTTC. Its translation: CASSLQAGLTYEQYF. The gene calls are TRBV27 and TRBJ2-7, with a possible D match to TRBD2 (6 bases). V was clipped by 5 bases and J by 2 bases, with 16 bases between them. Germline lookup yields CDR1 MNHEY and CDR2 SMNVEV (reference sequence). This CDR3 is 15 amino acids long.

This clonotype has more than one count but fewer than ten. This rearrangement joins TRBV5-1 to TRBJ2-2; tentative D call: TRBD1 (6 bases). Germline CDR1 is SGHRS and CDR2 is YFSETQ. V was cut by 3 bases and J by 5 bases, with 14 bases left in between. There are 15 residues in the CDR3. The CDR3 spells CASSWDGTLTGELFF. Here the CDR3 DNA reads TGCGCCAGCAGCTGGGACGGGACACTAACCGGGGAGCTGTTTTTT.

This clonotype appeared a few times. CDR3 nucleotide sequence: TGTGCCAGCAGTTACCGGACAGTGTACAATGAGCAGTTCTTC. Translated, it gives CASSYRTVYNEQFF. The chain recombines TRBV6-5 with TRBJ2-1; D possibly corresponds to TRBD1 (6 bases). The germline V gene encodes CDR1 MNHEY and CDR2 SVGAGI. The V end lost 2 bases, the J end lost 4 bases, and 9 bases lay between the germline ends. The CDR3 length is 14 residues.

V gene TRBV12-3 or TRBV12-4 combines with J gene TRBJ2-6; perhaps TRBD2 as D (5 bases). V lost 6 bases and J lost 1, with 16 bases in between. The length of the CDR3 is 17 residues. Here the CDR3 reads CASRVSGTISGANVLTF. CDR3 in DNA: TGTGCCAGCAGAGTAAGCGGTACAATTTCTGGGGCCAACGTCCTGACTTTC.

CDR3 protein: CAIRPAGRLNTEAFF. The DNA of the CDR3 is TGTGCCATCAGGCCCGCCGGGAGGCTGAACACTGAAGCTTTCTTT. The gene calls are TRBV10-3 and TRBJ1-1; no clear D gene. V lost 6 bases and J 0 bases, leaving 14 bases between the germline ends. This CDR3 is 15 amino acids long. The germline V gene has CDR1 ENHRY and CDR2 SYGVKD.

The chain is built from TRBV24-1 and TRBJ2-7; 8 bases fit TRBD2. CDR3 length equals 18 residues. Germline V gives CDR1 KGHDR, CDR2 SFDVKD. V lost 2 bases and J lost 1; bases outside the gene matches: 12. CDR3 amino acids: CATSDSRHSGLGSYEQYF. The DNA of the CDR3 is TGTGCCACCAGTGATTCGCGACATTCGGGACTAGGATCCTACGAGCAGTACTTC.

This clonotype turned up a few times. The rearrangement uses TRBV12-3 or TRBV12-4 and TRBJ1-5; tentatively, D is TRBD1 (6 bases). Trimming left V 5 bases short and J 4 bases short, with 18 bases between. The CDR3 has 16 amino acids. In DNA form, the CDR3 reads TGTGCCAGCAGTCCTACTCGGGGGCAGGGGAATCAGCCCCAGCATTTT. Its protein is CASSPTRGQGNQPQHF.

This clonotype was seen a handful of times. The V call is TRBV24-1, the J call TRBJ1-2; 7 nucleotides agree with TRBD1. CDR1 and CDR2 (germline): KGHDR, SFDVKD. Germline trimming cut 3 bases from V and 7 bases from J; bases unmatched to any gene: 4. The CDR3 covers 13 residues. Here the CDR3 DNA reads TGTGCCACCAGTGATCGACAGGGTGGTGGCTACACCTTC. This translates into CATSDRQGGGYTF.

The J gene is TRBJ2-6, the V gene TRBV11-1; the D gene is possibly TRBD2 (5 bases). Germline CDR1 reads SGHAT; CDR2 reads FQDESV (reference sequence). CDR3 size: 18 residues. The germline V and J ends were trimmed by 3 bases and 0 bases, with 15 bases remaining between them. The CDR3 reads CASSFLVGVSSGANVLTF. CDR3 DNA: TGTGCCAGCAGCTTCCTTGTCGGGGTCAGCTCTGGGGCCAACGTCCTGACTTTC.

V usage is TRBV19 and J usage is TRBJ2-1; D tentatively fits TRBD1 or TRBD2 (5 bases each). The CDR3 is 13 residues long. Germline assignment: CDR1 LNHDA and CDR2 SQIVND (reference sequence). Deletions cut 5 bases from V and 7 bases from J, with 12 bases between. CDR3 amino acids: CASSSGPWNEQFF. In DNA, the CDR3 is TGTGCCAGTAGTTCGGGGCCCTGGAATGAGCAGTTCTTC.

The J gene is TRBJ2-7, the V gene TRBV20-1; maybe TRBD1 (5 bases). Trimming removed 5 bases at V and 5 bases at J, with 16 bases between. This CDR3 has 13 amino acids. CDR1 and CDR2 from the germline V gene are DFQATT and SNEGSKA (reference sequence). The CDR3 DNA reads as TGCAGTGCTGGGCAGCAGGGCTCAGACGAGCAGTACTTC. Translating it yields CSAGQQGSDEQYF.

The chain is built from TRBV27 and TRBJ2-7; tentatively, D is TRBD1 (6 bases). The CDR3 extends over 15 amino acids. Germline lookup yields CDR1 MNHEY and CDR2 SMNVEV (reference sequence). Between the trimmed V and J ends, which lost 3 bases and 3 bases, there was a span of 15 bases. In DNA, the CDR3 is TGTGCCAGCAGTTTCACCCCCGGGACATACTACGAGCAGTACTTC. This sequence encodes CASSFTPGTYYEQYF.

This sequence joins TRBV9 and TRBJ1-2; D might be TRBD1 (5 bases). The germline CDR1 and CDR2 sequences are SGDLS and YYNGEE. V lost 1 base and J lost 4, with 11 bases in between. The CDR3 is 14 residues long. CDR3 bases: TGTGCCAGCAGCGTACAGGGCACCTTCTATGGCTACACCTTC. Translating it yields CASSVQGTFYGYTF.

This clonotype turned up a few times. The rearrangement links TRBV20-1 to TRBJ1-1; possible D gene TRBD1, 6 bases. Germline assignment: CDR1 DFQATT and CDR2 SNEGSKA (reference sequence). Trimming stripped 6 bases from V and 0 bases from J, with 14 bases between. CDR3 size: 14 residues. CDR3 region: CSARGALLNTEAFF. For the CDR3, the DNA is TGCAGTGCCCGGGGGGCCCTCCTGAACACTGAAGCTTTCTTT.